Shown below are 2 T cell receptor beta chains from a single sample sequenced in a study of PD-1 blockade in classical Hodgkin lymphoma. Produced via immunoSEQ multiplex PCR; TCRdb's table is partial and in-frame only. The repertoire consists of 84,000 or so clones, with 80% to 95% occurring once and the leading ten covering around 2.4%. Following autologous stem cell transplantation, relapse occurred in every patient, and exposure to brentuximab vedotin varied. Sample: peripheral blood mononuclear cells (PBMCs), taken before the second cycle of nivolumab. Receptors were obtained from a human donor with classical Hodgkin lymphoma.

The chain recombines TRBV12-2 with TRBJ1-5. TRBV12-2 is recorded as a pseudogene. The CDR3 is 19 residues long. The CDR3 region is CASRLRTLTGFDSNQPQHF. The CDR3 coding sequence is TGTGCAAGTCGCCTCCGTACCCTTACTGGATTCGATAGCAATCAGCCCCAGCATTTT.

CDR3 nucleotides: TGCAGCGTTGTCATAGGGGGAGCCGGGGAGCTGTTTTTT. Protein product: CSVVIGGAGELFF. The V and J genes are TRBV29-1 and TRBJ2-2, with D tentatively TRBD1 (6 bases). Germline CDR1 reads SQVTM; CDR2 reads ANQGSEA. The germline V and J ends were trimmed by 4 bases and 6 bases, with 12 bases remaining between them. The CDR3 is made up of 13 amino acids.